These T cell receptor beta chains were read from a single sample in a study of T cell changes during pregnancy in multiple sclerosis. TCRdb's copy holds only in-frame clones and misses some; the assay was immunoSEQ multiplex PCR. The sample lists under 80,000 clones, 90% to 95% occurring once. This material consisted of peripheral blood, taken in the second trimester of pregnancy. These TCRs come from a female donor with multiple sclerosis, enrolled in a pregnancy study. CDR3s include the opening cysteine and the closing phenylalanine or tryptophan.

v_call	j_call	cdr3_aa
TRBV5-6	TRBJ2-7	CASSTIIGTEQYF
TRBV19	TRBJ2-7	CASSDRAEAEQYF
TRBV7-9	TRBJ1-3	CASSRQGILDPSTIYF
TRBV18	TRBJ2-1	CASSPYATSGQGSYNEQFF
TRBV7-8	TRBJ1-3	CASSLGPSSGNTIYF
TRBV7-9	TRBJ2-3	CASSLPGADTQYF
TRBV18	TRBJ1-1	CASSPRPGQMNTEAFF
TRBV6-5	TRBJ2-7	CASSYGGISYEQYF
TRBV6-1	TRBJ2-5	CASSGGLGSETQYF
TRBV6-4	TRBJ1-2	CASSEGHPYGYTF
TRBV18	TRBJ1-1	CASSLNRDDTEAFF
TRBV6-6	TRBJ2-2	CASKSGPGTGELFF
TRBV11-3	TRBJ1-1	CASSLAENTEAFF
TRBV7-9	TRBJ2-1	CASSNTGDNEQFF
TRBV9	TRBJ1-1	CASSVGGRMNTEAFF
TRBV4-2	TRBJ2-5	CASSQDTSGGLKEGFFTETQYF
TRBV6-5	TRBJ1-4	CASSSGGANEKLFF
TRBV29-1	TRBJ1-1	CSGRQGDTEAFF
TRBV30	TRBJ1-1	CAWSPGHETTEAFF
TRBV30	TRBJ2-3	CAWSGVGRDTQYF
TRBV5-1	TRBJ1-4	CASSLEGDPSLGEKLFF
TRBV6-1	TRBJ2-2	CASRAGNTGELFF
TRBV19	TRBJ2-2	CASSWTGNTGELFF
TRBV5-1	TRBJ2-7	CASSWSGESEQYF
TRBV5-8	TRBJ2-7	CASSTYRGEQYF